The rows below give T cell receptor beta chains drawn from one sample of a study of blood T cell repertoires in COVID-19. Using immunoSEQ multiplex PCR, the repertoire was profiled, and TCRdb retains in-frame clones only, with some absent. The sample holds some 130,000 clones; more than 90% are singletons and the top ten take about 4.6%. Sequencing was done on a sample of peripheral blood. All receptors come from a man between 60 and 75 years old with COVID-19, enrolled during active disease. Each CDR3 is given with its conserved first and last residue. A D gene is named only where the DNA matches it firmly. Size is stated for part of the rows, as once, few or many counts, or as a class when the clone is expanded.

>TRBJ1-5|NA|NA|TRBV30
TGTGCCTGGAGTGCACAGGTCGGAAGTCAGCCCCAGCATTTT
CAWSAQVGSQPQHF
>TRBJ2-7|NA|NA|TRBV6-5
TGTGCCAGCAGAGAGGCGAGCTCCTACGAGCAGTACTTC
CASREASSYEQYF
>TRBJ1-6|NA|NA|TRBV9
TGTGCCAGCAGCGTGGAGGGAATAGGGAATTCACCCCTCCACTTT
CASSVEGIGNSPLHF
>TRBJ2-7|TRBD1|NA|TRBV7-9
TGTGCCAGCAGCTCCCCGGGACAGGGGACCTACGAGCAGTACTTC
CASSSPGQGTYEQYF
>TRBJ1-3|NA|NA|TRBV28
TGTGCCAGCAGGGCTGATGGCAACATATATTTT
CASRADGNIYF
>TRBJ1-5|NA|NA|TRBV28
TGTGCCAGCAGTTTCGTTCTCTCTATGAATCAGCCCCAGCATTTT
CASSFVLSMNQPQHF
>TRBJ2-5|TRBD2|once|TRBV6-1
TGTGCCAGCAGTGAAGCAGGTAGCGGGGAAGAGACCCAGTACTTC
CASSEAGSGEETQYF
>TRBJ2-1|NA|NA|TRBV3-1/TRBV3-2
TGTGCCAGCAGCCAAAAAAAAGGGACATACTACAATGAGCAGTTCTTC
CASSQKKGTYYNEQFF
>TRBJ1-6|NA|NA|TRBV2
TGTGCCAGCGCGGGGCAGAAGAATTCACCCCTCCACTTT
CASAGQKNSPLHF
>TRBJ2-3|NA|NA|TRBV15
TGTGCCACCAGCAGGAAGACCCACGGGCGGGCAGATACGCAGTATTTT
CATSRKTHGRADTQYF
>TRBJ1-2|TRBD1|few|TRBV6-5
TGTGCCAGCAGTCCGGACAGGGGTTTCGGCTACACCTTC
CASSPDRGFGYTF
>TRBJ2-2|TRBD2|NA|TRBV23-1
TGCGCCAGCAGTCACCCGGGACTAGCGATCGGGGAGCTGTTTTTT
CASSHPGLAIGELFF
>TRBJ1-5|TRBD1|NA|TRBV7-2
TGTGCCAGCAGCACAGGGGGCTGGCAGCCCCAGCATTTT
CASSTGGWQPQHF
>TRBJ2-7|TRBD2|NA|TRBV3-1/TRBV3-2
TGTGCCAGCAGCCAAGATATCGGGGGGACCTACGAGCAGTACTTC
CASSQDIGGTYEQYF
>TRBJ1-1|NA|NA|TRBV7-9
TGTGCCAGCATCCCCCCCGGCGGGGCGCGAACTGAAGCTTTCTTT
CASIPPGGARTEAFF
>TRBJ2-6|TRBD2|NA|TRBV6-1
TGTGCCAGCAGTGTCACTAGCGGGGACTCTGGGGCCAACGTCCTGACTTTC
CASSVTSGDSGANVLTF
>TRBJ2-4|TRBD2|NA|TRBV19
TGTGCCAGTATAGGACTAGCGGGAGAAAACATTCAGTACTTC
CASIGLAGENIQYF
>TRBJ1-4|TRBD1|NA|TRBV7-2
TGTGCCAGCCGCTTAGTACAGGGGAGCAATGAAAAACTGTTTTTT
CASRLVQGSNEKLFF
>TRBJ2-2|NA|NA|TRBV10-3
TGTGCCATCAGTGAGTCGACGCTAGCCGCGAACACCGGGGAGCTGTTTTTT
CAISESTLAANTGELFF
>TRBJ1-1|NA|NA|TRBV3-1/TRBV3-2
TGTGCCAGCAGCCAAGTGGGAGCCACTGAAGCTTTCTTT
CASSQVGATEAFF
>TRBJ2-3|NA|NA|TRBV2
TGTGCCAGCAGTGAAAGCTTCCCTCGCACAGATACGCAGTATTTT
CASSESFPRTDTQYF
>TRBJ2-5|NA|NA|TRBV5-1
TGCGCCAGCAGCTTGGGGCTAGCGGAGACCCAGTACTTC
CASSLGLAETQYF
>TRBJ1-2|NA|NA|TRBV12-3/TRBV12-4
TGTGCCAGCACCAGGGGCTGGTATGGCTACACCTTC
CASTRGWYGYTF
>TRBJ1-2|TRBD1|NA|TRBV4-2
TGTGCCAGCAGCCAGGACAGGGGGGGCTATGGCTACACCTTC
CASSQDRGGYGYTF
>TRBJ2-5|NA|NA|TRBV11-3
TGTGCCAGCAGCTTAACATATAATTCCCAAGAGACCCAGTACTTC
CASSLTYNSQETQYF
>TRBJ1-1|NA|NA|TRBV7-2
TGTGCCAGCAGTTCGCCCCGACTGGCTGAAGCTTTCTTT
CASSSPRLAEAFF
>TRBJ1-1|TRBD1|NA|TRBV6-5
TGTGCCAGCAGTTACTATTCGGGACAGGGGTCCACTGAAGCTTTCTTT
CASSYYSGQGSTEAFF
>TRBJ2-3|TRBD2|NA|TRBV29-1
TGCAGCGTTGTGAGGGGCAGCGGGAGCGGCACAGATACGCAGTATTTT
CSVVRGSGSGTDTQYF
>TRBJ1-2|TRBD1|NA|TRBV5-6
TGTGCCAGCAGCTTGACAGGGACAGGCTATGGCTACACCTTC
CASSLTGTGYGYTF
>TRBJ1-3|NA|once|TRBV29-1
TGCAGCGTTGAAAGCGGGGGCGCTGGAAACACCATATATTTT
CSVESGGAGNTIYF
>TRBJ2-7|NA|NA|TRBV4-2
TGTGCCAGCAGCCAAGCCGGAGGGCCGGGAATTTACGAGCAGTACTTC
CASSQAGGPGIYEQYF
>TRBJ2-7|NA|NA|TRBV6-2/TRBV6-3
TGTGCCAGCAGTTACTCGAATCGCGGGGCCTACGAGCAGTACTTC
CASSYSNRGAYEQYF
>TRBJ1-4|NA|once|TRBV18
TGTGCCAGCTCACCACCGTCCGCAACTAATGAAAAACTGTTTTTT
CASSPPSATNEKLFF
>TRBJ1-3|NA|NA|TRBV5-5
TGTGCCAGCAGTCCGACTCTCTCTGGAAACACCATATATTTT
CASSPTLSGNTIYF
>TRBJ2-3|TRBD2|NA|TRBV2
TGTGCCAGCACACTAGCGGGAGGGCCGGATACGCAGTATTTT
CASTLAGGPDTQYF
>TRBJ1-5|NA|NA|TRBV27
TGTGCCAGCAGTAAGACAGTTGGATATAGCAATCAGCCCCAGCATTTT
CASSKTVGYSNQPQHF
>TRBJ2-2|TRBD2|NA|TRBV11-2
TGTGCCAGCAGCACTAGCGGGGGGACCAAGACCGGGGAGCTGTTTTTT
CASSTSGGTKTGELFF
>TRBJ2-1|NA|NA|TRBV12-3/TRBV12-4
TGTGCCAGCAGTACCGGGACTCGGAATGAGCAGTTCTTC
CASSTGTRNEQFF
>TRBJ2-3|TRBD2|few|TRBV10-1
TGCGCCAGCAGTGGGACTAGCGGGAGAGGTGCGAATTTT
CASSGTSGRGANF
>TRBJ1-5|NA|NA|TRBV10-3
TGTGCCATCAGTGGGGACAAGCGTAATAGCAATCAGCCCCAGCATTTT
CAISGDKRNSNQPQHF
>TRBJ2-5|TRBD2|NA|TRBV5-1
TGCGCCAGCAGCGCCGGGACTAGCGGACCGGGGCAAGAGACCCAGTACTTC
CASSAGTSGPGQETQYF
>TRBJ1-2|TRBD1|NA|TRBV28
TGTGCCGGCCAAAGACAGGGGTTTGGCGGCTACACCTTC
CAGQRQGFGGYTF
>TRBJ1-2|TRBD1|NA|TRBV4-1
TGCGCCAGCAGCCAACCAATCCAAGGGACAGGACGTGGCTACACCTTC
CASSQPIQGTGRGYTF
>TRBJ2-3|TRBD2|once|TRBV28
TGTGCCAGCAGTCAACTCGGGACTAGCGGGACCCTCACAGATACGCAGTATTTT
CASSQLGTSGTLTDTQYF
>TRBJ1-5|TRBD1|once|TRBV6-5
TGTGCCAGCATGTGGGACAGGGGAAGAAATCAGCCCCAGCATTTT
CASMWDRGRNQPQHF
>TRBJ1-1|NA|NA|TRBV24-1
TGTGCCACCAGTGAATCGTCAGGCAACACTGAAGCTTTCTTT
CATSESSGNTEAFF
>TRBJ2-5|TRBD2|NA|TRBV6-5
TGTGCCAGCAGTACTAGCGGGAGGGAGGAGACCCAGTACTTC
CASSTSGREETQYF
>TRBJ2-1|NA|few|TRBV7-3
TGTGCCAGCAGCTTAACGTATGGACTATCCTTGAATGAGCAGTTCTTC
CASSLTYGLSLNEQFF